The rows below give T cell receptor beta chains drawn from one sample of a study of blood T cell repertoires in COVID-19. The assay was immunoSEQ multiplex PCR, and TCRdb's table has in-frame clones only and misses some. The sample yields about 250,000 clones, about 89% seen once. The material sequenced was peripheral blood. The receptors were sampled from a woman in her sixties who had recovered from COVID-19. The CDR3 runs from the conserved cysteine through the conserved F or W. The D gene is left open where the match is weak. A clone size is listed for some rows: how often the clone was seen (once, few, many), or a class if it is expanded.

d_call j_call clone_size v_call cdr3_nt cdr3_aa
NA TRBJ1-1 NA TRBV29-1 TGCAGCGTTCTCCCCGGGGGATATACCACTGAAGCTTTCTTT CSVLPGGYTTEAFF
NA TRBJ2-1 NA TRBV24-1 TGTGCCACCAGTTCCCTGGGGGGAAGTAGAGCCAATGAGCAGTTCTTC CATSSLGGSRANEQFF
NA TRBJ1-1 NA TRBV19 TGTGCCAGTAGGGCCTCTGAAGCTTTCTTT CASRASEAFF
TRBD2 TRBJ2-3 NA TRBV11-1 TGTGCCAGCAGCTTGGGGCTAGCGGGGACCACAGATACGCAGTATTTT CASSLGLAGTTDTQYF
NA TRBJ2-7 many TRBV29-1 TGCAGCGTCGAAAATGAGGCCTACGAGCAGTACTTC CSVENEAYEQYF
NA TRBJ1-5 NA TRBV7-8 TGTGCCAGCAGCTTAGTGGTGCGTTGGGCCAATCAGCCCCAGCATTTT CASSLVVRWANQPQHF
NA TRBJ1-3 NA TRBV5-6 TGTGCCAGCAGCCCTACTACAGGGTCCGGAAACACCATATATTTT CASSPTTGSGNTIYF
NA TRBJ2-7 NA TRBV4-3 TGCGCCAGCAGCCAAGTCGGTCTCGGCGAGCAGTACTTC CASSQVGLGEQYF
TRBD1 TRBJ2-3 NA TRBV24-1 TGTGCCACCAGTGATTCTAGACAGGGAAGCACAGATACGCAGTATTTT CATSDSRQGSTDTQYF
TRBD1 TRBJ2-2 NA TRBV19 TGTGCCAGTAGTTTCCCTGGACAGGGTGGTACCGGGGAGCTGTTTTTT CASSFPGQGGTGELFF
NA TRBJ2-7 NA TRBV9 TGTGCCAGCAGCGTAGCTCCTGGGGGCGGACTGGAGCAGTACTTC CASSVAPGGGLEQYF
NA TRBJ1-1 few TRBV7-2 TGTGCCAGCAGCCTCCACGGAGGGAACACTGAAGCTTTCTTT CASSLHGGNTEAFF
TRBD2 TRBJ2-1 once TRBV5-1 TGCGCCAGCCACGATAGCGGGATCTACAATGAGCAGTTCTTC CASHDSGIYNEQFF
NA TRBJ2-5 NA TRBV11-2 TGTGCCAGCAGCCCGATGCTATCGGAGACCCAGTACTTC CASSPMLSETQYF
NA TRBJ2-7 NA TRBV10-3 TGTGCCATCAGTGAGGGGGCAGGGGTGGCCTACGAGCAGTACTTC CAISEGAGVAYEQYF
TRBD2 TRBJ2-5 NA TRBV7-3 TGTGCCAGCAGCTCCTCGACTAGCGGGGGCCCCGAGACCCAGTACTTC CASSSSTSGGPETQYF
NA TRBJ1-1 NA TRBV13 TGTGCCAGCAGCTCAGCCCAGGGATTAACTGAAGCTTTCTTT CASSSAQGLTEAFF
TRBD1 TRBJ1-2 many TRBV7-2 TGTGCCAGCAGCTTAGCGCCGGACAGGGGGCTTGGCTACACCTTC CASSLAPDRGLGYTF
NA TRBJ2-7 NA TRBV10-3 TGTGCCATCAGTGAGCCCCCGAGAATCCACGAGCAGTACTTC CAISEPPRIHEQYF
TRBD1 TRBJ1-1 few TRBV6-5 TGTGCCAGCAGTTACCGCGGACAGGGGTACACTGAAGCTTTCTTT CASSYRGQGYTEAFF
TRBD1 TRBJ2-7 NA TRBV12-3/TRBV12-4 TGTGCCAGCAGTCAACGGACAGGGCACGAGCAGTACTTC CASSQRTGHEQYF
NA TRBJ2-6 NA TRBV5-1 TGCGCCAGCAGCGAGCCCGGAGTTGCCAACGTCCTGACTTTC CASSEPGVANVLTF
NA TRBJ1-2 NA TRBV20-1 TGCAGTGACAGGGTTGATGGCTACACCTTC CSDRVDGYTF
TRBD1 TRBJ1-1 NA TRBV18 TGTGCCAGCTCACCGGGACAGGCTCCCCCGAACACTGAAGCTTTCTTT CASSPGQAPPNTEAFF
NA TRBJ2-5 NA TRBV20-1 TGCAGTGCTAGTCCTTCAGGGGTAGGGGAGACCCAGTACTTC CSASPSGVGETQYF
NA TRBJ1-2 NA TRBV3-1/TRBV3-2 TGTGCCAGCAGTCGGGTCCCAGGGAACTATGGCTACACCTTC CASSRVPGNYGYTF
NA TRBJ1-3 NA TRBV7-9 TGTGCCAGCAGCTTATTAGAACTCTCTGGAAACACCATATATTTT CASSLLELSGNTIYF
TRBD1 TRBJ1-4 NA TRBV7-8 TGTGCCAGCAGCGGGGACAGGGGTATAACTAATGAAAAACTGTTTTTT CASSGDRGITNEKLFF
TRBD1 TRBJ1-5 once TRBV5-6 TGTGCCAGCAGCTTCTGGACAGGTGAGCAGCCCCAGCATTTT CASSFWTGEQPQHF
NA TRBJ1-2 NA TRBV6-5 TGTGCCAGCAGTTACAGGGGAATGGATGGCTACACCTTC CASSYRGMDGYTF
TRBD1 TRBJ2-3 few TRBV5-1 TGCGCCAGCAGCTTGTGGGGACAGGGAACAGATACGCAGTATTTT CASSLWGQGTDTQYF
NA TRBJ2-5 NA TRBV7-2 TGTGCCAGCAGCTTAAGACAGCTAGAGACCCAGTACTTC CASSLRQLETQYF
NA TRBJ1-1 NA TRBV4-3 TGCGCCAGCAGCCAAGAACCGGGGGACACTGAAGCTTTCTTT CASSQEPGDTEAFF
TRBD1 TRBJ1-4 NA TRBV4-2 TGTGCCAGCAGCTCGGACAGGGATTCTAATGAAAAACTGTTTTTT CASSSDRDSNEKLFF
TRBD1 TRBJ1-1 NA TRBV5-6 TGTGCCAGCAGCTTGGGCGTCTACAGGGGGCGGATGAACACTGAAGCTTTCTTT CASSLGVYRGRMNTEAFF
TRBD1 TRBJ2-3 NA TRBV11-3 TGTGCCAGCAGCTGTACAGGGGGCACAGATACGCAGTATTTT CASSCTGGTDTQYF
NA TRBJ2-1 few TRBV4-1 TGCGCCAGCAGCCCCCGGGCAGGGGGGAGCTCCTACAATGAGCAGTTCTTC CASSPRAGGSSYNEQFF
TRBD1 TRBJ1-1 NA TRBV5-8 TGTGCCAGCAGCTTACGACAGGGCTTTAACACTGAAGCTTTCTTT CASSLRQGFNTEAFF
TRBD1 TRBJ1-3 NA TRBV6-1 TGTGCCAGCAGTGTCGACAGGGGGCAATTACCTGGAAACACCATATATTTT CASSVDRGQLPGNTIYF
TRBD2 TRBJ2-1 NA TRBV7-6 TGTGCCAGCAGCTGGCGGGGGGGCGGATTTTTCGGGAGTGAGCAGTTCTTC CASSWRGGGFFGSEQFF
NA TRBJ1-6 NA TRBV5-5 TGTGCCAGCAGCTTAGGACTAAGCTCCTATAATTCACCCCTCCACTTT CASSLGLSSYNSPLHF
NA TRBJ2-7 NA TRBV9 TGTGCCAGCAGCGCCCCATTATTATTTCGTGCGTACTACGAGCAGTACTTC CASSAPLLFRAYYEQYF
NA TRBJ2-1 NA TRBV5-4 TGTGCCAGCAGCTTTTCCTCTAGGGGGGGGCAGGAGCAGTTCTTC CASSFSSRGGQEQFF
TRBD2 TRBJ2-5 NA TRBV6-5 TGTGCCAGCACCCTCACTAGCGTAGAGACCCAGTACTTC CASTLTSVETQYF
NA TRBJ2-3 NA TRBV15 TGTGCCACCAGCAGAGATGCGGCAGCTAGCACAGATACGCAGTATTTT CATSRDAAASTDTQYF
TRBD2 TRBJ2-3 NA TRBV4-1 TGCGCCAGCAGCCAAGGGGCCGGCGGGGGGGACTTAACAGATACGCAGTATTTT CASSQGAGGGDLTDTQYF
TRBD2 TRBJ2-7 NA TRBV4-2 TGTGCCAGCAGCCGGTCAGCGGGAGCCTACGAGCAGTACTTC CASSRSAGAYEQYF
TRBD1 TRBJ1-6 NA TRBV6-5 TGTGCCAGCAGCGGACAGGGGTTTTCACCCCTCCACTTT CASSGQGFSPLHF
NA TRBJ2-2 NA TRBV6-4 TGTGCCAGCAGAACACAGGGGAACACCGGGGAGCTGTTTTTT CASRTQGNTGELFF
TRBD1 TRBJ2-5 NA TRBV4-2 TGTGCCAGCAGCCAAGCGGGACAGGGAGGCCAAGAGACCCAGTACTTC CASSQAGQGGQETQYF
NA TRBJ1-1 NA TRBV7-6 TGTGCCAGCAGCTTCGCCCTCCGGGGGGAAGCTTTCTTT CASSFALRGEAFF
NA TRBJ2-5 NA TRBV6-5 TGTGCCAGCAGCAGAGGGACACAAGAGACCCAGTACTTC CASSRGTQETQYF
NA TRBJ2-7 many TRBV5-1 TGCGCCAGCAGCCTCAACTTAGCCGGGAACTCCTACGAGCAGTACTTC CASSLNLAGNSYEQYF